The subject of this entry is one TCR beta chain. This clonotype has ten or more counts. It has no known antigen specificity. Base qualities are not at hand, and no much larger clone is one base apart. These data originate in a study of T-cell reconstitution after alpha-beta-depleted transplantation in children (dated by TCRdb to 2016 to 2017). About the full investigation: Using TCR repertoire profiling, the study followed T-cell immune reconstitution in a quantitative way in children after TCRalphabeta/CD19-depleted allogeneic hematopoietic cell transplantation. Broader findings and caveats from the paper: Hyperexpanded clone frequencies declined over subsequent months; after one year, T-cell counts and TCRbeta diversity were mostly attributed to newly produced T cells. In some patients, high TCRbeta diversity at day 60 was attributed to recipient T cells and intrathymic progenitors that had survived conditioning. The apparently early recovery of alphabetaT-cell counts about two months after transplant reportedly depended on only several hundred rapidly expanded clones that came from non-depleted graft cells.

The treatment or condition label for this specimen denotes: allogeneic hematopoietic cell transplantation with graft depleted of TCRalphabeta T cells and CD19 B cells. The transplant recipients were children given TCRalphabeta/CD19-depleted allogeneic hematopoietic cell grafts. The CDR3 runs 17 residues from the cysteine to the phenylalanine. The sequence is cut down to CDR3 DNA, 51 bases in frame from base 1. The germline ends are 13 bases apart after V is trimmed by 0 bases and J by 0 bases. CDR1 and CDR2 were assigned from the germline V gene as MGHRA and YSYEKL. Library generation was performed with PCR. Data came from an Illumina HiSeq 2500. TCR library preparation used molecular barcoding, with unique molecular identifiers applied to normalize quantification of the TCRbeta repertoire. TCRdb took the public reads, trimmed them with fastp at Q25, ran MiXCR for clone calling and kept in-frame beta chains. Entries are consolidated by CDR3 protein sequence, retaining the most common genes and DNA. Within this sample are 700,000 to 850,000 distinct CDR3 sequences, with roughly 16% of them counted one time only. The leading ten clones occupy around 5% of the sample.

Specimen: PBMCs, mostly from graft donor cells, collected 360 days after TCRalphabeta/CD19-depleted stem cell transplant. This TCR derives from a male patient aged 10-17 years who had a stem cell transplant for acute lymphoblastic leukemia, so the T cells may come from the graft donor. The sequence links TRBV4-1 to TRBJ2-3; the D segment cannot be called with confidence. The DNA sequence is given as TGCGCCAGCAGCCAAGATAATCCCGGACCTAGCACAGATACGCAGTATTTT. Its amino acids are CASSQDNPGPSTDTQYF.